The clone carrying this T cell receptor (beta chain) is classed as large. Its target is not known. TCR libraries were prepared from about 15 ng of total RNA with the QIAseq Immune Repertoire TCR panel. TCRdb processed the reads anew with MiXCR; each CDR3 protein has one entry. The sample lists over 650 distinct CDR3 sequences, approximately 12% occurring once. CDR3 length: 16 amino acids. Between the trimmed V and J ends, which lost 5 bases and 0 bases, there was a span of 14 bases. This entry comes from a study of circulating CD8 cells and anti-PD-1 response in melanoma. Turning to the study itself: Of 13 patients, seven got anti-PD-1 first and six had prior therapy.

Four subsets defined by PD-1 and/or TIGIT were sorted from live CD3+CD8+TCRalphabeta+ cells. Study-wide points: Diversity ranked highest in DNEG and lowest in TIGIT subsets. Experiments were generally run without replicates.

The specimen comprised CD8+ T cells from PBMCs, sampled at baseline or after one month of anti-PD-1 therapy (not recorded which). The clonotype originates from a human donor with melanoma. The J gene is TRBJ1-3, the V gene TRBV12-3 or TRBV12-4; no clear D. CDR3 protein: CASSMNPVGSGNTIYF. The CDR3 DNA reads as TGTGCCAGCAGTATGAATCCAGTGGGCTCTGGAAACACCATATATTTT.